This is a list of T cell receptor beta chains from one sample in a study of T-cell memory formation after mild COVID-19. TCRdb reprocessed the 5' RACE reads with MiXCR, giving one entry per CDR3 protein. The sample holds 150,000 to 200,000 distinct CDR3 sequences, about a fifth seen once. The material sequenced was PBMCs or a T cell subset sorted from them (not recorded which). The receptors stem from a young man who had mild COVID-19 (a few samples of this study predate the infection). Cell type and time point are not known. Each CDR3 is given with its conserved first and last residue. The D gene is left open where the match is weak. A row's size may be missing; if present it is once, few, many or a size class.

TRBJ1-1,-,many,TRBV24-1,CATSDLENTEAFF,TGTGCCACCAGTGATTTGGAGAACACTGAAGCTTTCTTT
TRBJ2-1,-,-,TRBV4-1,CASSHLRGAANNEQFF,TGCGCCAGCAGCCATCTTCGGGGGGCAGCGAACAATGAGCAGTTCTTC
TRBJ2-1,TRBD1,few,TRBV5-1,CASRQGDNEQFF,TGCGCCAGCAGACAGGGGGACAATGAGCAGTTCTTC
TRBJ1-1,-,-,TRBV5-1,CASSLVAQKNTEAFF,TGCGCCAGCAGCTTGGTAGCACAGAAGAACACTGAAGCTTTCTTT
TRBJ1-2,-,-,TRBV5-1,CASSLSGEGGYGYTF,TGCGCCAGCAGCTTGTCGGGGGAAGGTGGCTATGGCTACACCTTC
TRBJ2-7,-,few,TRBV14,CASSPRLRGEQYF,TGTGCCAGCAGCCCGCGTCTGAGGGGAGAGCAGTACTTC
TRBJ2-4,-,-,TRBV3-1,CASSGGENIQYF,TGTGCCAGCAGCGGCGGCGAAAACATTCAGTACTTC
TRBJ1-2,-,few,TRBV15,CATSRAGTPGNGYTF,TGTGCCACCAGCAGAGCCGGGACCCCCGGGAATGGCTACACCTTC
TRBJ1-5,-,few,TRBV12-3/TRBV12-4,CASSLQYSNQPQHF,TGTGCCAGCAGCCTACAGTATAGCAATCAGCCCCAGCATTTT
TRBJ2-2,-,few,TRBV6-5,CASRDTGNTGELFF,TGTGCCAGCAGGGACACGGGGAACACCGGGGAGCTGTTTTTT
TRBJ1-5,-,few,TRBV6-6,CASSYSMGNQPQHF,TGTGCCAGCAGTTACTCGATGGGCAATCAGCCCCAGCATTTT
TRBJ1-2,-,few,TRBV6-5,CASTIYGPGFRYTF,TGTGCCAGCACCATCTACGGCCCTGGGTTTCGCTACACCTTC
TRBJ2-1,TRBD2,few,TRBV12-3/TRBV12-4,CASILGLAGKTNEQFF,TGTGCCAGCATTCTTGGACTAGCGGGGAAGACCAATGAGCAGTTCTTC
TRBJ2-2,TRBD1,-,TRBV29-1,CSVRTGANTGELFF,TGCAGCGTTCGGACAGGGGCGAACACCGGGGAGCTGTTTTTT
TRBJ2-5,-,-,TRBV7-8,CASSLGGDPRETQYF,TGTGCCAGCAGCTTAGGTGGAGACCCGAGGGAGACCCAGTACTTC
TRBJ2-2,-,few,TRBV3-1,CASSQRDQSGELFF,TGTGCCAGCAGCCAGAGGGACCAGTCCGGGGAGCTGTTTTTT
TRBJ2-1,TRBD2,-,TRBV4-1,CASSLLPSLAGSWFF,TGCGCCAGCAGCCTACTCCCTAGCCTAGCGGGGTCGTGGTTCTTC
TRBJ2-7,-,-,TRBV3-1,CASSQRGATYF,TGTGCCAGCAGCCAAAGGGGGGCCACGTACTTC
TRBJ2-5,-,once,TRBV29-1,CSVGEIKETQYF,TGCAGCGTGGGGGAGATTAAAGAGACCCAGTACTTC